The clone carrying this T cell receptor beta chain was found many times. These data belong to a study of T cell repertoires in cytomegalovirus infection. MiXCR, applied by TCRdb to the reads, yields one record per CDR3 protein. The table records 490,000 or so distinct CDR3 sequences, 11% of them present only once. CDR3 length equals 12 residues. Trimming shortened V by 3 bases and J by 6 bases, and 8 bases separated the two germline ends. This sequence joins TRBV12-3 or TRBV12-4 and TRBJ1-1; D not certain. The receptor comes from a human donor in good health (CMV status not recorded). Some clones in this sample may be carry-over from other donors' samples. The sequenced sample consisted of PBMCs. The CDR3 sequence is CASSFNGAEAFF. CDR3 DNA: TGTGCCAGCAGTTTCAATGGAGCTGAAGCTTTCTTT.